This T cell receptor beta chain stems from a study of T cells in Graves' hyperthyroidism and ophthalmopathy (dated by TCRdb to the late 2010s). Describing the broader study: Peripheral blood was sampled at the time of initial diagnosis, prior to any treatment. Thyroid tissue and blood T-cell repertoires from about six Graves' hyperthyroidism patients were also compared in the study. The paper reports TCR Vbeta CDR3 sequencing of some 140 peripheral blood samples: around 45 ophthalmopathy, about 75 hyperthyroidism and around 17 progressor patients. Prospective prediction of ophthalmopathy was tested in an independent validation cohort of under 20 hyperthyroidism patients and 17 patients who later progressed to ophthalmopathy. To identify distinguishing TCR V-J signatures, a discovery cohort of 100 patients was used, comprising 40 to 45 with Graves' ophthalmopathy and roughly 60 with stable Graves' hyperthyroidism. Following sampling, methimazole starting at 30 mg daily was given to hyperthyroidism patients, and high-dose intravenous methylprednisolone was given to ophthalmopathy patients. The 85 to 100 discovery patients were randomly split 7:3 into training and test sets.

Hyperthyroidism patients were newly diagnosed, had a disease duration of under 2 months, and were aged 18 to 65 years. Exclusion was applied to patients with uncontrolled infections, other autoimmune diseases, pregnancy or lactation. Diagnoses were based on clinical symptoms, serum thyroxine and TRAb, thyroid ultrasound and orbital computed tomography. For progressor patients, blood was drawn at the first diagnosis of hyperthyroidism, before any ophthalmopathy symptoms had appeared. Ficoll-Paque density gradient centrifugation was used to isolate PBMCs from about 9.4 ml of fresh peripheral blood. Progressor patients were initially diagnosed with Graves' hyperthyroidism and developed ophthalmopathy during follow-up. Total RNA was extracted using Trizol reagent, and RNA quality was assessed on an Agilent 2100 Bioanalyzer. Ten or more counts support this clonotype. No antigen is known for it. No qualities accompany the bases; no much larger clone lies one base away.

TCR beta CDR3 regions were amplified from RNA transcripts. The first round of RT-PCR for the TCR CDR3 was performed with the HTBI primer set and the Qiagen OneStep RT-PCR kit. The libraries were constructed in a second round of multiplex PCR and then size-selected and purified. Libraries were sequenced paired-end with 100 bp reads on an Illumina HiSeq2000. The study's own analysis went as follows. SOAPnuke was used to process the raw data, throwing out any read that contained adapters or uncalled bases, had a mean Phred below 15, or lacked an exact constant-primer or identifier match. High-quality paired reads were merged with COPE v1.2.5, and unique nucleotide sequences were defined as clonotypes. Clonotypes were aligned to IMGT TRBV, TRBD and TRBJ reference segments using MiTCR v1.1. Only V-J combinations with frequency above 0.0001, covering 99% to 99.2% of repertoires, were analysed. The TCS score was defined as the ratio of F50 (clonal expansion) to E x V (chaos), calculated using BLOSUM62-based TCRdist between CDR3 peptides within each V-J. Welch's t-statistics and random forest reduced around 520 V-J features to 10 to 15, which were used in a naive Bayes classifier (R e1071). TCRdb took the public reads, trimmed them with fastp at Q25, ran MiXCR for clone calling and kept in-frame beta chains. Each entry is one CDR3 protein sequence, shown with its most common DNA and genes. None of the V and J calls come from the authors' own analysis; TCRdb made them. The table for this sample lists 730,000 or so distinct CDR3 sequences; 18% of them were counted only once. Over 15% of the sample comes from the top ten.

The cysteine opens and the phenylalanine closes a CDR3 of 16 amino acids. Only the CDR3 DNA stays, 48 bases, in frame from base 1. V trim: 0 bases; J trim: 9 bases; unmatched bases: 3. The germline V gene specifies MGHDK as CDR1 and SYGVNS as CDR2. Broader findings and caveats from the paper: In cross-validation, a model built on a 13 V-J signature told ophthalmopathy apart from stable hyperthyroidism with 85% to 90% sensitivity and about 81% specificity, and in testing the same model reached 80%/75%. Blood samples also contained most of the expanded thyroid clonotypes (frequency above 0.001), which suggests that blood repertoires may reflect thyroid immune responses. During validation, the model predicted progression to ophthalmopathy a median of about 5.9 months ahead of onset, with almost 71% sensitivity and roughly 75% specificity. No statistical method was used to set the sample size in advance, and investigators knew the group allocation.

The source of this sequence is a woman aged 45-65 years with Graves' hyperthyroidism that later progressed to Graves' ophthalmopathy. The chain links TRBV25-1 with TRBJ1-6; TRBD1 matches 12 bases in the middle. Sequencing input: blood. Here the CDR3 is given as CASSEYGDRGRSPLHF. In nucleotides, the sequence is TGTGCCAGCAGTGAATATGGGGACAGGGGGCGTTCACCCCTCCACTTT.